Below are 23 T cell receptor beta chains sequenced from a single sample in a study of CD8 T cells in Susac syndrome. RNA totalling about 0.45 to 1 ug underwent reverse transcription with random hexamers. Using its own MiXCR run on the immunoSEQ multiplex PCR reads, TCRdb lists one record per CDR3 protein. The table shows roughly 130,000 distinct CDR3 sequences, with 94% occurring only once. The sequencing sample was made of CD4+ T cells from PBMCs. These receptors all come from a human donor with multiple sclerosis.

The V call is TRBV30, the J call TRBJ1-1, with 8 nucleotides matching TRBD1. CDR3 length equals 14 residues. V lost 6 bases and J lost 1; bases outside the gene matches: 7. Per the germline V gene, CDR1 is GTSNPN and CDR2 is SVGIG (reference sequence). The CDR3 nucleotides are TGTGCCTGTCCCAGGACAGGGACGAACACTGAAGCTTTCTTT. The encoded protein is CACPRTGTNTEAFF. Combining the CDR3 with reference TRBV30 and TRBJ1-1 gives the whole variable domain SQTIHQWPATLVQPVGSPLSLECTVEGTSNPNLYWYRQAAGRGLQLLFYSVGIGQISSEVPQNLSASRPQDRQFILSSKKLLLSDSGFYLCACPRTGTNTEAFFGQGTRLTVV.

The V call is TRBV3-1, the J call TRBJ2-1; 11 nucleotides match TRBD2. V shed 4 bases, J shed 4 bases, and the junction held 3 bases outside the gene matches. From germline, CDR1 is LGHDT and CDR2 YNNKEL (reference sequence). This CDR3 spans 15 amino acids. CDR3 residues: CASSRGTSGYNEQFF. In DNA form, the CDR3 reads TGTGCCAGCAGCCGCGGGACTAGCGGTTACAATGAGCAGTTCTTC.

V usage is TRBV10-3 and J usage is TRBJ2-6; the D call may be TRBD1 or TRBD2 (5 bases each). Trimming stripped 3 bases from V and 2 bases from J, with 8 bases between. Germline CDR1 reads ENHRY; CDR2 reads SYGVKD. The length of the CDR3 is 15 residues. The CDR3 bases are TGTGCCATCAGTGATCGGGGCACTGGGGCCAACGTCCTGACTTTC. This sequence encodes CAISDRGTGANVLTF.

The chain is built from TRBV4-2 and TRBJ1-1; weak D call: TRBD1 (6 bases). The CDR3 runs 16 residues. The V gene's germline CDR1 is LGHNA and CDR2 YNFKEQ. The ends were cut back, 4 bases at V and 5 bases at J, with 20 bases in the middle. CDR3: CASSRGAGDRETEAFF. CDR3 nucleotide sequence: TGTGCCAGCAGCCGAGGAGCAGGGGATCGTGAAACTGAAGCTTTCTTT.

The chain employs TRBV7-2 and TRBJ2-2; tentative D call: TRBD2 (5 bases). There are 11 residues in the CDR3. The germline V gene has CDR1 SGHTA and CDR2 FQGNSA. V was shortened by 3 bases and J by 15 bases, with 11 bases between the two germline ends. CDR3 region: CASSFGPGMFF. The CDR3, as DNA: TGTGCCAGCAGCTTCGGCCCCGGGATGTTTTTT.

The rearrangement joins TRBV6-1 to TRBJ2-2; TRBD1 agrees at 8 bases. The CDR3 has 16 residues. Germline V gives CDR1 MNHNS, CDR2 SASEGT. The J segment lost 1 base and the V segment lost 4 bases, leaving 5 bases of the junction unmatched. The CDR3 reads CASSVLGQVNTGELFF. CDR3 DNA: TGTGCCAGCAGTGTTTTGGGACAGGTGAACACCGGGGAGCTGTTTTTT.

The rearrangement links TRBV30 to TRBJ2-1, with D perhaps matching TRBD1 or TRBD2 (5 bases each). Trimming cost V 2 bases and J 8 bases, with 19 bases left between them. This CDR3 comprises 15 residues. CDR1 and CDR2 from the germline V gene are GTSNPN and SVGIG (reference sequence). The CDR3 DNA reads TGTGCCTGGAGTCGAGGGTGGGGCACCAACTATGAGCAGTTCTTC. This gives the protein CAWSRGWGTNYEQFF.

This clonotype appeared a single time. The genes are TRBV5-1 and TRBJ1-1; TRBD1 is a possible D gene (6 bases). Germline V CDR1 and CDR2: SGHRS, YFSETQ. The CDR3 runs to 15 residues. The V and J ends lost 0 bases and 0 bases respectively, with 9 bases between them. The CDR3 is CASSLVQGVNTEAFF. CDR3 in DNA: TGCGCCAGCAGCTTGGTACAGGGTGTGAACACTGAAGCTTTCTTT.

This sequence joins TRBV20-1 and TRBJ2-7; no definite D call. This CDR3 contains 11 residues. In germline, CDR1 is DFQATT, CDR2 SNEGSKA (reference sequence). V shed 0 bases and J shed 3 bases, with 3 bases lying between them. The DNA for the CDR3 is TGCAGTGCTAGAGAGTACTACGAGCAGTACTTC. Translating it yields CSAREYYEQYF.

The genes are TRBV4-1 and TRBJ2-2; 12 nucleotides agree with TRBD2. This CDR3 comprises 16 residues. Germline loops: CDR1 MGHRA, CDR2 YSYEKL. The junction had 4 bases not matched to a gene; V was cut back by 1 base and J by 7 bases. CDR3 region: CASSQGLAGAIGELFF. The DNA of the CDR3 is TGCGCCAGCAGCCAAGGACTAGCGGGAGCCATCGGGGAGCTGTTTTTT.

This clonotype was counted a single time. The chain joins TRBV5-1 to TRBJ2-7, with 8 positions matching TRBD2. CDR3 size: 15 residues. Trimming removed 3 bases from V and 4 bases from J; junction bases left unmatched: 9. The V gene's germline CDR1 is SGHRS and CDR2 YFSETQ. The CDR3 DNA reads TGCGCCAGCAGCTGGGTAAGCGGGAGCGGATACGAGCAGTACTTC. It is translated as CASSWVSGSGYEQYF.

The genes are TRBV20-1 and TRBJ1-4; unclear D gene. The V and J ends lost 3 bases and 8 bases respectively, with 13 bases between them. The CDR3 has 13 amino acids. Germline V CDR1 and CDR2: DFQATT, SNEGSKA (reference sequence). This CDR3 reads CSARHPRSEKLFF. Written as DNA, the CDR3 is TGCAGTGCTAGGCACCCGAGGAGCGAAAAACTGTTTTTT.

The count of this clonotype is one. Here the CDR3 DNA reads TGTGCCAGCAAGCAGGGGGCTGTGAACACCGGGGAGCTGTTTTTT. Translated, it gives CASKQGAVNTGELFF. The chain links TRBV9 to TRBJ2-2; the match to TRBD1 covers 8 bases. V lost 6 bases to trimming and J lost 1 base; unmatched junction nucleotides: 5. Germline V lookup: CDR1 SGDLS, CDR2 YYNGEE. The CDR3 runs 15 residues. Full variable domain (outside the CDR3, taken from reference TRBV9 and TRBJ2-2): DSGVTQTPKHLITATGQRVTLRCSPRSGDLSVYWYQQSLDQGLQFLIQYYNGEERAKGNILERFSAQQFPDLHSELNLSSLELGDSALYFCASKQGAVNTGELFFGEGSRLTVL.

This clonotype was seen only once. V gene TRBV5-4 combines with J gene TRBJ2-1, with no clear D. Deletions cut 4 bases from V and 8 bases from J, with 10 bases between. The germline V gene has CDR1 SGHNT and CDR2 YYREEE (reference sequence). The CDR3 spans 12 residues. Here the CDR3 reads CASSLTGYEQFF. DNA for the CDR3: TGTGCCAGCAGCCTGACCGGGTATGAGCAGTTCTTC.

The V and J genes are TRBV30 and TRBJ2-2; tentatively, D is TRBD1 (6 bases). V was shortened by 2 bases and J by 4 bases, with 8 bases between the two germline ends. The CDR3 consists of 13 residues. Germline V CDR1 and CDR2: GTSNPN, SVGIG (reference sequence). The CDR3 bases are TGTGCCTGGAGTAAACAGGGCACCGGGGAGCTGTTTTTT. This gives the protein CAWSKQGTGELFF. Full variable domain (outside the CDR3, taken from reference TRBV30 and TRBJ2-2): SQTIHQWPATLVQPVGSPLSLECTVEGTSNPNLYWYRQAAGRGLQLLFYSVGIGQISSEVPQNLSASRPQDRQFILSSKKLLLSDSGFYLCAWSKQGTGELFFGEGSRLTVL.

J is TRBJ1-1 and V is TRBV6-6, with D unclear. Germline CDR1 is MNHNY and CDR2 is SVGAGI (reference sequence). The CDR3 totals 12 residues. Between the trimmed V and J ends, which lost 6 bases and 5 bases, there was a span of 10 bases. The CDR3 loop is CASRAASTEAFF. The CDR3 coding sequence is TGTGCCAGCAGAGCCGCGAGTACTGAAGCTTTCTTT.

V gene TRBV27 combines with J gene TRBJ1-2, with D perhaps matching TRBD1 (6 bases). The CDR3 totals 15 residues. Trimming removed 5 bases at V and 1 base at J, with 14 bases between. CDR1 and CDR2 (germline): MNHEY, SMNVEV (reference sequence). CDR3 sequence (DNA): TGTGCCAGCAGTCCAAGACAGGATTTTAACTATGGCTACACCTTC. Its translation: CASSPRQDFNYGYTF.

This clonotype turned up a few times. The V and J genes are TRBV18 and TRBJ2-5, with 7 bases identical to TRBD1. With 6 bases clipped from V and 3 bases from J, the junction kept 4 bases outside the gene matches. CDR1 is KGHSH, CDR2 LQKENI, per germline. The CDR3 has 13 amino acids. CDR3 protein: CASSPGQEETQYF. The DNA for the CDR3 is TGTGCCAGCTCTCCTGGACAGGAAGAGACCCAGTACTTC.

This clonotype was counted between two and nine times. In nucleotides, the CDR3 is TGTGCCAGCAGTGAACTAGCGGGGGGGCAAGAGACCCAGTACTTC. Translation: CASSELAGGQETQYF. This sequence joins TRBV2 and TRBJ2-5; 12 bases map to TRBD2. Germline CDR1 is SNHLY and CDR2 is FYNNEI. The CDR3 length is 15 residues. V was pared by 2 bases and J by 2 bases, with 0 bases of the junction left unmatched.

This clonotype has a handful of counts. The V call is TRBV10-3, the J call TRBJ2-7, with TRBD1 matching 11 bases. The length of the CDR3 is 15 residues. Germline loops: CDR1 ENHRY, CDR2 SYGVKD. Germline trimming cut 6 bases from V and 2 bases from J; bases unmatched to any gene: 6. CDR3 amino acids: CAIRPGTGGTYEQYF. The CDR3, as DNA: TGTGCCATCAGACCCGGGACAGGGGGTACCTACGAGCAGTACTTC.

The V gene is TRBV3-1, the J gene TRBJ1-5; D ambiguous. V was pared by 0 bases and J by 4 bases, with 10 bases between. This CDR3 is 15 amino acids long. Germline CDR1 reads LGHDT; CDR2 reads YNNKEL (reference sequence). In DNA form, the CDR3 reads TGTGCCAGCAGCCAAGATCCCCAAAGTAATCAGCCCCAGCATTTT. Translating gives CASSQDPQSNQPQHF.

The V and J genes are TRBV5-1 and TRBJ2-5; D might be TRBD1 (6 bases). Germline CDR1 SGHRS, CDR2 YFSETQ. V was pared by 3 bases and J by 2 bases, with 14 bases between. The CDR3 length is 15 residues. The CDR3, as DNA: TGCGCCAGCAGCTCTATGACAGGTTCGCAAGAGACCCAGTACTTC. Translation: CASSSMTGSQETQYF.

The V gene is TRBV4-3, the J gene TRBJ1-1, with 7 bases matching TRBD1. The CDR3 sequence is 15 residues long. Losses at the gene ends were 3 bases for V and 4 bases for J; bases not matched to a gene: 8. Germline V gene data show CDR1 as LGHNA and CDR2 as YSLEER. CDR3 DNA sequence: TGCGCCAGCAGCCAGCAGGGGGGTACGAGCACTGAAGCTTTCTTT. Its translation: CASSQQGGTSTEAFF.